These 7 T cell receptor beta chains were all obtained from the same sample, sequenced in a study of T cells after yellow fever vaccination. TCRdb used MiXCR to reprocess the 5' RACE reads, holding one entry per CDR3 protein. This sample has about 350,000 distinct CDR3 sequences; 8% to 9.5% occur once, and the top ten carry roughly a sixth. Here the sequenced sample was PBMCs, taken approximately 47 days after the first yellow fever vaccination. These receptors originate from a man aged 18 to 29 who received the YFV17D yellow fever vaccine.

Only a few counts were recorded for this clonotype. The rearrangement joins TRBV6-6 to TRBJ2-7; D gene unclear. V was clipped by 6 bases and J by 4 bases, with 13 bases between them. The V gene's germline CDR1 is MNHNY and CDR2 SVGAGI (reference sequence). The CDR3 is made up of 13 amino acids. CDR3 nucleotides: TGTGCCAGCAGACCCGGCCCGCTATACGAGCAGTACGTC. This sequence encodes CASRPGPLYEQYV.

The chain carries TRBV5-8 and TRBJ2-7; D not resolved. CDR1 and CDR2 (germline): SGHTS, YDEGEE. The length of the CDR3 is 13 residues. The germline V and J ends were trimmed by 7 bases and 6 bases, with 17 bases remaining between them. The CDR3 loop is CASGSGLPCEQYV. DNA for the CDR3: TGTGCCAGCGGCTCCGGGCTCCCCTGCGAGCAGTACGTC.

This clonotype was seen only a few times. The V call is TRBV29-1, the J call TRBJ2-2, with TRBD2 matching over 11 bases. This CDR3 spans 14 amino acids. Germline CDR1 SQVTM, CDR2 ANQGSEA. Germline trimming cut 4 bases from V and 4 bases from J; bases unmatched to any gene: 2. CDR3 sequence reads: CSVVTSGGTGELFF. The CDR3 DNA reads as TGCAGCGTTGTCACTAGCGGGGGCACCGGGGAGCTGTTTTTT.

The gene calls are TRBV5-1 and TRBJ2-7, with D perhaps TRBD2 (6 bases). Looked up from germline, CDR1 is SGHRS and CDR2 is YFSETQ. Trimming left V 6 bases short and J 4 bases short, with 20 bases between. The CDR3 has 15 residues. DNA of the CDR3: TGCGCCAGCACACCTGGAGGGGCAGGGAAGTACGAGCAGTACTTC. It codes for CASTPGGAGKYEQYF. Full variable domain (outside the CDR3, taken from reference TRBV5-1 and TRBJ2-7): KAGVTQTPRYLIKTRGQQVTLSCSPISGHRSVSWYQQTPGQGLQFLFEYFSETQRNKGNFPGRFSGRQFSNSRSEMNVSTLELGDSALYLCASTPGGAGKYEQYFGPGTRLTVT.

This clonotype showed up many times. The chain uses TRBV7-9 and TRBJ2-7; 7 bases map to TRBD1. CDR1 is SEHNR and CDR2 is FQNEAQ in the germline V gene (reference sequence). CDR3 size: 14 residues. The junction had 9 bases not matched to a gene; V was cut back by 4 bases and J by 6 bases. The CDR3 here is CASSSTGIRPEQYF. The CDR3 DNA reads TGTGCCAGCAGCTCGACAGGGATCCGACCCGAGCAGTACTTC. Full variable domain (outside the CDR3, taken from reference TRBV7-9 and TRBJ2-7): DTGVSQNPRHKITKRGQNVTFRCDPISEHNRLYWYRQTLGQGPEFLTYFQNEAQLEKSRLLSDRFSAERPKGSFSTLEIQRTEQGDSAMYLCASSSTGIRPEQYFGPGTRLTVT.

This clonotype was seen more than once but under ten times. J is TRBJ2-3 and V is TRBV20-1; D unclear. The CDR3 is made up of 18 amino acids. The germline V gene encodes CDR1 DFQATT and CDR2 SNEGSKA (reference sequence). Trimming took 0 bases from V and 0 from J, leaving 19 bases between them. CDR3 bases: TGCAGTGCTAGAGATCTCTATCCCCAGTCTCCTAGCACAGATACGCAGTATTTT. This encodes CSARDLYPQSPSTDTQYF.

The chain is built from TRBV7-2 and TRBJ2-5, with D unclear. Germline V gene lookup returns CDR1 SGHTA and CDR2 FQGNSA. Between the trimmed V and J ends, which lost 1 base and 3 bases, there was a span of 6 bases. The CDR3 runs 13 residues. The CDR3 here is CASSLGPEETQYF. Here the CDR3 DNA reads TGTGCCAGCAGCTTAGGGCCTGAAGAGACCCAGTACTTC.